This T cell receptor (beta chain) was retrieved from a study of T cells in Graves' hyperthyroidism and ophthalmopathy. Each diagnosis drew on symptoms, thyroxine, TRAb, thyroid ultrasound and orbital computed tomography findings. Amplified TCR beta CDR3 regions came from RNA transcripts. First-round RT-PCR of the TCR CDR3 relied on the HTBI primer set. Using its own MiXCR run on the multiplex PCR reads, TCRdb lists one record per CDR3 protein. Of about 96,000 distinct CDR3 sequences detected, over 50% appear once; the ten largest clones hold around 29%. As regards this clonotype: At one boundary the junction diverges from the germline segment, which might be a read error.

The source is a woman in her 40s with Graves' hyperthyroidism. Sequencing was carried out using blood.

Written as DNA, the CDR3 is TGTTCCAGCAGCCCCCCATTAGTAACCGAGCAGTACTTC. It encodes CSSSPPLVTEQYF. The V call is TRBV11-2, the J call TRBJ2-7; D not certain. The CDR3 spans 13 residues. The germline CDR1 and CDR2 sequences are SGHAT and FQNNGV.